These 3 T cell receptor beta chains were all obtained from the same sample, sequenced in a study of PD-L1 blockade in urothelial cancer (dated by TCRdb to the late 2010s). Library method: the immunoSEQ multiplex PCR assay. This is the immuneACCESS table as TCRdb keeps it, with only in-frame sequences that have V and J called. A part of the clones is gone; compared with another copy, unresolved V genes explain less than half, and the rest is unexplained. The sample table holds some 76,000 clones, of which roughly 91% were seen once. The biggest ten clones account for less than 4% of the sample. This sample comprised PBMCs, obtained around atezolizumab (anti-PD-L1) treatment. These receptor sequences come from a man aged 55 to 70 with urothelial cancer.

The genes are TRBV19 and TRBJ2-6, with 10 bases fitting TRBD1. The CDR3 runs 17 residues. Germline lookup yields CDR1 LNHDA and CDR2 SQIVND (reference sequence). Trimming removed 3 bases from V and 1 base from J; junction bases left unmatched: 3. As DNA, the CDR3 is TGTGCCAGTAGTATCGGGACAGGGGCGTCTGGGGCCAACGTCCTGACTTTC. This codes for CASSIGTGASGANVLTF.

CDR3 sequence: CASSPVASSSTDTQYF. Written as DNA, the CDR3 is TGTGCCAGCAGCCCAGTCGCTAGCTCTAGCACAGATACGCAGTATTTT. The chain couples TRBV5-4 to TRBJ2-3; the D gene is possibly TRBD2 (5 bases). CDR1 is SGHNT and CDR2 is YYREEE in the germline V gene (reference sequence). CDR3 length: 16 residues. Between the trimmed V and J ends, which lost 4 bases and 0 bases, there was a span of 15 bases. Together with reference TRBV5-4 and TRBJ2-3, the CDR3 gives the full variable domain: ETGVTQSPTHLIKTRGQQVTLRCSSQSGHNTVSWYQQALGQGPQFIFQYYREEENGRGNFPPRFSGLQFPNYSSELNVNALELDDSALYLCASSPVASSSTDTQYFGPGTRLTVL.

V and J are TRBV2 and TRBJ2-7; 8 nucleotides match TRBD2. CDR3 length: 15 residues. In germline, CDR1 is SNHLY, CDR2 FYNNEI. Unmatched junction bases numbered 12, after V lost 6 bases and J lost 5 bases. The CDR3 reads CASRGAGGGPDEQYF. Here the CDR3 DNA reads TGTGCCAGCAGGGGGGCCGGGGGGGGGCCGGACGAGCAGTACTTC.